Listed below are T cell receptor beta chains from one sample, sequenced in a study of T cell responses to AZD1222 COVID-19 vaccine. The repertoire was sequenced with immunoSEQ multiplex PCR; TCRdb's copy has only in-frame clones and lacks some. This table has about 130,000 clones, about 89% appearing once. Here the sequenced sample was peripheral blood, taken 28 days after the second AZD1222 dose. The receptors were gathered from an adult who received the AZD1222 COVID-19 vaccine. The CDR3 runs from the conserved cysteine through the conserved F or W. Fields, in order: J gene, D gene, clone size, V gene, CDR3 DNA, CDR3 protein. The D gene is left open where the match is weak. Size is omitted from some rows. Given values are once, few, many or a class for expanded clones.

J: TRBJ1-4; D: NA; size: NA; V: TRBV11-2; DNA: TGTGCCAGCAGCCCCTTAGGCAGGGTAGAAAAACTGTTTTTT; CDR3: CASSPLGRVEKLFF
J: TRBJ1-1; D: NA; size: once; V: TRBV18; DNA: TGTGCCAGCTGCCCCAGGGTAGACGGCACTGAAGCTTTCTTT; CDR3: CASCPRVDGTEAFF
J: TRBJ2-5; D: NA; size: NA; V: TRBV6-5; DNA: TGTGCCAGCAGTTACTCGAACCTGGGGCAAGAGACCCAGTACTTC; CDR3: CASSYSNLGQETQYF
J: TRBJ1-4; D: NA; size: NA; V: TRBV2; DNA: TGTGCCAGGGGGAATAATGAAAAACTGTTTTTT; CDR3: CARGNNEKLFF
J: TRBJ1-5; D: NA; size: NA; V: TRBV5-8; DNA: TGTGCCAGCAGCAGGGACAGCAATCAGCCCCAGCATTTT; CDR3: CASSRDSNQPQHF
J: TRBJ2-7; D: NA; size: NA; V: TRBV6-5; DNA: TGTGCCAGCAGTTACTCGGCAGGGTTCTCCTACGAGCAGTACTTC; CDR3: CASSYSAGFSYEQYF
J: TRBJ1-1; D: NA; size: NA; V: TRBV20-1; DNA: TGCAGTGCTAGTAAGTCGGGGGCGTGGAGCGCTGAAGCTTTCTTT; CDR3: CSASKSGAWSAEAFF
J: TRBJ2-7; D: TRBD2; size: few; V: TRBV6-5; DNA: TGTGCCAGCAGTTACTCGGCGGGGGGCCTCTACGAGCAGTACTTC; CDR3: CASSYSAGGLYEQYF
J: TRBJ1-3; D: NA; size: few; V: TRBV7-2; DNA: TGTGCCAGCAGCCCCCAGGCCTCTGGAAACACCATATATTTT; CDR3: CASSPQASGNTIYF
J: TRBJ2-1; D: NA; size: once; V: TRBV5-1; DNA: TGCGCCAGCAGTCAAACTAGAGTAAGGTTCGATGAGCAGTTCTTC; CDR3: CASSQTRVRFDEQFF
J: TRBJ1-1; D: NA; size: NA; V: TRBV10-2; DNA: TGCGCCAGCAGTGATTATGAGAACACTGAAGCTTTCTTT; CDR3: CASSDYENTEAFF
J: TRBJ2-2; D: TRBD1; size: NA; V: TRBV9; DNA: TGTGCCAGCAGCGTAGTAGGGACAGGGAAGGACGGGGAGCTGTTTTTT; CDR3: CASSVVGTGKDGELFF
J: TRBJ2-5; D: NA; size: NA; V: TRBV30; DNA: TGTGCCTGGAGTTTCTACGACGGGGAGACCCAGTACTTC; CDR3: CAWSFYDGETQYF
J: TRBJ2-7; D: NA; size: NA; V: TRBV19; DNA: TGTGCCAGTAGAGACGGGGCTAACTCGAACTACGAGCAGTACTTC; CDR3: CASRDGANSNYEQYF
J: TRBJ1-5; D: NA; size: NA; V: TRBV30; DNA: TGTGCCTGCTCGGCCGGGCAGATTAATCAGCCCCAGCATTTT; CDR3: CACSAGQINQPQHF
J: TRBJ2-7; D: TRBD2; size: NA; V: TRBV27; DNA: TGTGCCAGCAGTTCCGGGACTAGCGGGTTCGAGCAGTACTTC; CDR3: CASSSGTSGFEQYF
J: TRBJ1-6; D: NA; size: NA; V: TRBV7-2; DNA: TGTGCCAGCAGCCCAAGACGGGATCATAATTCACCCCTCCACTTT; CDR3: CASSPRRDHNSPLHF
J: TRBJ2-5; D: NA; size: NA; V: TRBV7-9; DNA: TGTGCCAGCAGCTTAGGGCTGGGGGCAGAAGAGACCCAGTACTTC; CDR3: CASSLGLGAEETQYF
J: TRBJ2-5; D: NA; size: NA; V: TRBV14; DNA: TGTGCCAGCAGCCAACAGCTACAAGAGACCCAGTACTTC; CDR3: CASSQQLQETQYF
J: TRBJ2-3; D: NA; size: NA; V: TRBV5-1; DNA: TGCGCCAGCAGCTCTAACAGGGCGGGGGTGGGAGATACGCAGTATTTT; CDR3: CASSSNRAGVGDTQYF
J: TRBJ1-2; D: NA; size: NA; V: TRBV5-1; DNA: TGCGCCAGCAGCCCTACTCCCGACAGGACCTATGGCTACACCTTC; CDR3: CASSPTPDRTYGYTF
J: TRBJ1-1; D: NA; size: NA; V: TRBV19; DNA: TGTGCCAGTAGTATGCTGGGGGGCAGCGGCACTGAAGCTTTCTTT; CDR3: CASSMLGGSGTEAFF